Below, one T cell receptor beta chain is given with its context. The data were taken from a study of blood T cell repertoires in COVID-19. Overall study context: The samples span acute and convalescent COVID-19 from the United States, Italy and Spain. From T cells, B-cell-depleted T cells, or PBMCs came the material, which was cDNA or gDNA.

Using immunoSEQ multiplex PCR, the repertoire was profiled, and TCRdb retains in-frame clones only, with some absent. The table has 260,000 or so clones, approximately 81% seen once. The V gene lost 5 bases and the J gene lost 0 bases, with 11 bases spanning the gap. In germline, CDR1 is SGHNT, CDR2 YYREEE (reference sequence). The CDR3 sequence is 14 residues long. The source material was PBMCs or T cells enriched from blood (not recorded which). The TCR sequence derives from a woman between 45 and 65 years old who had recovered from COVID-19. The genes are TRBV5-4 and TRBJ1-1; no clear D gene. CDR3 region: CASRYRGMNTEAFF. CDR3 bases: TGTGCCAGCAGATATCGTGGCATGAACACTGAAGCTTTCTTT.